Below are 22 T cell receptor beta chains sequenced from a single sample in a study of chemoradiotherapy in HPV16-positive cancers. Repertoires were generated with immunoSEQ multiplex PCR, while TCRdb's copy carries only in-frame clones and drops some. The data contain roughly 70,000 clones, roughly 90% of them singletons. Specimen: blood, collected from a patient who underwent chemoradiotherapy. These receptors all stem from a human donor with HPV-associated anogenital cancer.

V usage is TRBV11-2 and J usage is TRBJ2-2, with D uncertain. Germline CDR1 is SGHAT and CDR2 is FQNNGV. The CDR3 has 16 amino acids. Trimming shortened V by 0 bases and J by 6 bases, and 14 bases separated the two germline ends. The CDR3 DNA follows: TGTGCCAGCAGCTTAGATCGGAGAACGTTACCCGGGGAGCTGTTTTTT. Its protein product is CASSLDRRTLPGELFF.

The CDR3 coding sequence is TGTGCCAGCTCACCAACCAGCAACAATGAGCAGTTCTTC. The encoded protein is CASSPTSNNEQFF. This chain links TRBV18 with TRBJ2-1, with unresolved D. The CDR3 runs 13 residues. CDR1 is KGHSH and CDR2 is LQKENI in the germline V gene. V gave up 2 bases and J gave up 5 bases, with 7 bases separating them.

The chain recombines TRBV7-2 with TRBJ1-1; D is unclear. The ends were cut back, 2 bases at V and 3 bases at J, with 7 bases in the middle. The CDR3 extends over 13 amino acids. Germline CDR1 is SGHTA and CDR2 is FQGNSA. The CDR3 nucleotides are TGTGCCAGCAGCTTACAGCAGGACACTGAAGCTTTCTTT. It yields the protein CASSLQQDTEAFF.

The chain couples TRBV29-1 to TRBJ1-4; D perhaps matches TRBD1 (5 bases). Germline-derived CDR1 and CDR2 are SQVTM and ANQGSEA. The CDR3 sequence is 12 residues long. Trimming pared 5 bases from V and 11 bases from J, leaving 15 bases between. CDR3 region: CSVQQGFRKLFF. The CDR3 DNA follows: TGCAGCGTTCAGCAGGGTTTTAGGAAACTGTTTTTT.

The V and J genes are TRBV14 and TRBJ2-7, with 10 bases that match TRBD2. V shed 9 bases, J shed 7 bases, and the junction held 21 bases outside the gene matches. The length of the CDR3 is 17 residues. Germline-derived CDR1 and CDR2 are SGHDN and FVKESK. CDR3 loop: CARGRGRALAGVGEQYF. The DNA for the CDR3 is TGTGCCAGAGGGCGGGGCAGGGCCCTAGCGGGAGTGGGGGAGCAGTACTTC. The full variable domain, its missing parts supplied by reference TRBV14 and TRBJ2-7, is EAGVTQFPSHSVIEKGQTVTLRCDPISGHDNLYWYRRVMGKEIKFLLHFVKESKQDESGMPNNRFLAERTGGTYSTLKVQPAELEDSGVYFCARGRGRALAGVGEQYFGPGTRLTVT.

The V call is TRBV7-9, the J call TRBJ1-1; 7 positions agree with TRBD1. V shed 0 bases and J 5 bases; nucleotides not matched to a gene: 3. CDR1 is SEHNR, CDR2 FQNEAQ, per germline (reference sequence). The CDR3 runs 14 residues. DNA of the CDR3: TGTGCCAGCAGCTTAGCTAAACAGGGGACTGAAGCTTTCTTT. The encoded protein is CASSLAKQGTEAFF.

The table lists this clone with a few counts. The chain recombines TRBV10-2 with TRBJ2-7; TRBD1 might be the D (7 bases). Germline V CDR1 and CDR2: WSHSY, SAAADI. The V end was cut by 2 bases, the J end by 4 bases, with 15 bases between. This CDR3 has 15 residues. The CDR3 loop reads CASSEVAGGGYEQYF. The CDR3 bases are TGCGCCAGCAGTGAGGTGGCAGGGGGAGGATACGAGCAGTACTTC.

The CDR3 DNA reads TGTGCCAGTAGACCGGGACAGGGGTTTCAGCCCCAGCATTTT. It codes for CASRPGQGFQPQHF. V is TRBV19 and J is TRBJ1-5, with 10 bases fitting TRBD1. The CDR3 contains 14 residues. Per the germline V gene, CDR1 is LNHDA and CDR2 is SQIVND (reference sequence). After removal of 6 bases from V and 6 bases from J, the junction contained 5 bases not matched to a gene.

The J gene is TRBJ2-3, the V gene TRBV6-6; 9 positions match TRBD1. This CDR3 region has 13 residues. Germline lookup yields CDR1 MNHNY and CDR2 SVGAGI (reference sequence). Losses at the gene ends were 10 bases for V and 4 bases for J; bases not matched to a gene: 6. The CDR3 loop is CAIDRGISDTQYF. The CDR3 DNA reads as TGTGCCATCGACAGGGGGATATCAGATACGCAGTATTTT.

V gene TRBV5-6 combines with J gene TRBJ2-5; 7 bases align to TRBD2. The CDR3 totals 14 residues. Germline CDR1 SGHDT, CDR2 YYEEEE. Germline trimming cut 4 bases from V and 5 bases from J; bases unmatched to any gene: 8. The CDR3 DNA follows: TGTGCCAGCAGCCCTGGGAGGGCCTGGGAGACCCAGTACTTC. It specifies CASSPGRAWETQYF.

A note on this clone: This sample includes further DNA sequences coding for the same CDR3. The chain is built from TRBV27 and TRBJ2-3, with D hard to call. CDR3 length: 11 amino acids. CDR1 MNHEY and CDR2 SMNVEV come from the germline V gene (reference sequence). The V gene lost 2 bases and the J gene lost 6 bases, with 3 bases spanning the gap. CDR3 nucleotide sequence: TGTGCCAGCAGTTTAGGGGATACGCAGTATTTT. The encoded protein is CASSLGDTQYF.

This clone was observed once. The V gene is TRBV4-1, the J gene TRBJ2-3, with a tentative D call TRBD1 (6 bases). V was cut by 0 bases and J by 4 bases, with 14 bases left in between. The CDR3 covers 16 residues. Germline-derived CDR1 and CDR2 are MGHRA and YSYEKL. The CDR3 DNA is TGCGCCAGCAGCCAAGAGGAAACAGGGAGTGCAGATACGCAGTATTTT. It yields the protein CASSQEETGSADTQYF.

The V call is TRBV6-5, the J call TRBJ2-5, with D unresolved. The V and J ends lost 4 bases and 2 bases respectively, with 14 bases between them. Germline V gene data show CDR1 as MNHEY and CDR2 as SVGAGI. CDR3 length: 15 residues. CDR3 DNA sequence: TGTGCCAGCAGTTTCGGATCGGACGGACAAGAGACCCAGTACTTC. Translating it yields CASSFGSDGQETQYF.

The V call is TRBV5-4, the J call TRBJ2-5; tentatively, D is TRBD2 (5 bases). V gave up 0 bases and J gave up 4 bases, with 7 bases separating them. CDR3 length equals 13 residues. Germline CDR1 and CDR2: SGHNT and YYREEE (reference sequence). The CDR3 DNA is TGTGCCAGCAGCTTGGGGGAGAGAGAGACCCAGTACTTC. This gives the protein CASSLGERETQYF.

The chain is built from TRBV6-4 and TRBJ1-2, with 7 bases fitting TRBD1. V lost 10 bases and J lost 4; bases outside the gene matches: 3. Per the germline V gene, CDR1 is MRHNA and CDR2 is SNTAGT. The CDR3 contains 11 residues. The CDR3 loop is CATRGIYGYTF. DNA for the CDR3: TGTGCCACCAGGGGGATCTATGGCTACACCTTC.

A remark on this clone: At one of its ends the junction is not consistent with the germline gene, which may arise from a read error. The rearrangement links TRBV18 to TRBJ1-2; possible D gene TRBD1, 6 bases. The germline V gene has CDR1 KGHSH and CDR2 LQKENI. CDR3 length equals 14 residues. The CDR3 sequence: CASSPPEQGSGYTF. The CDR3 bases are TGTGCCAGCTCGCCACCCGAACAGGGATCTGGCTACACCTTC.

The rearrangement uses TRBV5-4 and TRBJ2-1; 10 nucleotides match TRBD1. Germline CDR1 is SGHNT and CDR2 is YYREEE (reference sequence). V trimming: 4 bases; J trimming: 4 bases; junction bases outside the gene matches: 11. The CDR3 is 17 residues long. The CDR3 spells CASSIRDRGFVYNEQFF. The DNA for the CDR3 is TGTGCCAGCAGCATCCGGGACAGGGGATTCGTGTACAATGAGCAGTTCTTC.

The chain recombines TRBV5-8 with TRBJ2-7, with TRBD1 matching 7 bases. This CDR3 comprises 15 residues. CDR1 is SGHTS, CDR2 YDEGEE, per germline. V lost 2 bases and J lost 3; bases outside the gene matches: 8. The CDR3 loop is CASSLMAGGSYEQYF. CDR3 nucleotide sequence: TGTGCCAGCAGCTTAATGGCAGGGGGTAGCTACGAGCAGTACTTC.

The gene calls are TRBV2 and TRBJ1-2; 11 nucleotides match TRBD1. Germline trimming cut 6 bases from V and 8 bases from J; bases unmatched to any gene: 8. CDR1 is SNHLY and CDR2 is FYNNEI in the germline V gene. CDR3 length equals 14 residues. CDR3 nucleotides: TGTGCCAGCAGACCGGACAGGGGGCACGGGGGCTACACCTTC. Protein sequence: CASRPDRGHGGYTF. Together with reference TRBV2 and TRBJ1-2, the CDR3 gives the full variable domain: EPEVTQTPSHQVTQMGQEVILRCVPISNHLYFYWYRQILGQKVEFLVSFYNNEISEKSEIFDDQFSVERPDGSNFTLKIRSTKLEDSAMYFCASRPDRGHGGYTFGSGTRLTVV.

This sequence joins TRBV7-9 and TRBJ1-2; D is possibly TRBD1 (5 bases). The V end lost 1 base, the J end lost 2 bases, and 11 bases lay between the germline ends. CDR1 SEHNR and CDR2 FQNEAQ come from the germline V gene (reference sequence). CDR3 length equals 15 residues. This chain's CDR3 is CASSLVGKGNYGYTF. DNA for the CDR3: TGTGCCAGCAGCTTAGTAGGGAAGGGGAACTATGGCTACACCTTC. The whole variable domain, filled in from reference TRBV7-9 and TRBJ1-2, reads DTGVSQNPRHKITKRGQNVTFRCDPISEHNRLYWYRQTLGQGPEFLTYFQNEAQLEKSRLLSDRFSAERPKGSFSTLEIQRTEQGDSAMYLCASSLVGKGNYGYTFGSGTRLTVV.

This clone ranks as medium-sized (0.01 to 0.1%). The rearrangement uses TRBV4-2 and TRBJ1-5; 9 positions match TRBD1. V dropped 4 bases and J dropped 2; count of bases not matched to a gene: 3. The CDR3 consists of 15 residues. Germline loops: CDR1 LGHNA, CDR2 YNFKEQ. The CDR3 loop is CASSLWTGGNQPQHF. CDR3 in DNA: TGTGCCAGCAGCCTTTGGACAGGGGGCAATCAGCCCCAGCATTTT.

The gene calls are TRBV6-6 and TRBJ1-1; TRBD1 might be the D (6 bases). The CDR3 spans 14 residues. V was pared by 2 bases and J by 6 bases, with 13 bases between. Germline assignment: CDR1 MNHNY and CDR2 SVGAGI (reference sequence). CDR3 amino acids: CASSYLQGFAEAFF. The CDR3 coding sequence is TGTGCCAGCAGTTACCTACAGGGTTTCGCTGAAGCTTTCTTT.